The rows below give T cell receptor delta chains drawn from one sample of a study of gamma-delta T cells after stem cell transplantation. TCRdb called clones from the RT-PCR reads again using CATT. The sample lists hundreds of delta-chain clones, about 6% seen once, with approximately 96% in the top ten. Sequences were obtained from gamma-delta T cells. The receptors shown here come from a human donor. It is not recorded whose cells these are; they may come from a transplant donor. Each CDR3 is given with its conserved first and last residue. A D gene is named only where the DNA matches it firmly. Some rows mark clone size as missing; the rest say once, few, many or name a class of expanded clone.

D	V	J	size	DNA	CDR3
.	TRDV3	TRDJ1	few	TGTGCCTTTTTCTCGTCGCGGGTGAGACGAGGAACCGATAAACTCATCTTT	CAFFSSRVRRGTDKLIF
TRDD3	TRDV1	TRDJ1	hyperexpanded	TGTGCTCTTGGGGAACCCCTCAGTCAGTGGGGATACGGGACTAACACCGATAAACTCATCTTT	CALGEPLSQWGYGTNTDKLIF
TRDD3	TRDV1	TRDJ1	hyperexpanded	TGTGCTCTTGGGGATCCACTGGGGGCCGTCTACACCGATAAACTCATCTTT	CALGDPLGAVYTDKLIF
TRDD3	TRDV2	TRDJ1	few	TGTGCCTGTGACAACTGGGGGGACACCGATAAACTCATCTTT	CACDNWGDTDKLIF
.	TRDV2	TRDJ1	few	TGTGCCTGTGACCCATGGGGCCGATACACCGATAAACTCATCTTT	CACDPWGRYTDKLIF
TRDD3	TRDV2	TRDJ1	medium-sized	TGTGCCTGTGAACAACTGGGGGATAGGGGGTCCGCCGCCGATAAACTCATCTTT	CACEQLGDRGSAADKLIF
TRDD3	TRDV2	TRDJ1	.	TGTGCCTGTGACACCGTAACTGGGGGATACGTAACCACCGATAAACTCATCTTT	CACDTVTGGYVTTDKLIF
TRDD3	TRDV2	TRDJ1	few	TGTGCCTGTGACTCCTTACTGGGGGATACGAAACTCATCTTT	CACDSLLGDTKLIF
TRDD3	TRDV2	TRDJ1	few	TGTGCCTGTGACGGGCTGGGGGATGCCGCTAAACTCATCTTT	CACDGLGDAAKLIF
.	TRDV2	TRDJ1	few	TGTGCCTGCGACACGGTACTCGGGTCCCAGTACACCGATAAACTCATCTTT	CACDTVLGSQYTDKLIF
.	TRDV2	TRDJ1	hyperexpanded	TGTGCCTGTGACTCCGTTTCTACAGAAGGGGGACACACCGATAAACTCATCTTT	CACDSVSTEGGHTDKLIF
TRDD2	TRDV2	TRDJ1	.	TGTGCCTGTGACACCCACCTTCCTACAATCCGTGGGGACTACGATAAACTCATCTTT	CACDTHLPTIRGDYDKLIF
.	TRDV2	TRDJ1	hyperexpanded	TGTGCCTGTGACACCGTTATGGCGACCGATAAACTCATCTTT	CACDTVMATDKLIF
TRDD3	TRDV2	TRDJ2	.	TGTGCCTGTGACGAAGTACTGGGGGGAGCGGCAGCACAACTCTTCTTT	CACDEVLGGAAAQLFF
TRDD3	TRDV2	TRDJ3	few	TGTGCCTGTGACGGAGTACTGGGGGACTCGCACAGCTCCTGGGACACCCGACAGATGTTTTTC	CACDGVLGDSHSSWDTRQMFF
.	TRDV2	TRDJ1	.	TGTGCCTGTGACACCGTAGGGGGTCCCGATAAACTCATCTTT	CACDTVGGPDKLIF
.	TRDV2	TRDJ1	.	TGTGCCTGTGACCCGATAGCCAGGGGGACCGATAAACTCATCTTT	CACDPIARGTDKLIF
TRDD3	TRDV2	TRDJ1	hyperexpanded	TGTGCCTGTGACACCGTCGGGGGGATACGCTCTGGCGATAAACTCATCTTT	CACDTVGGIRSGDKLIF
TRDD3	TRDV2	TRDJ1	medium-sized	TGTGCCTGTGACACACTGGGGGATCGCACCGATAAACTCATCTTT	CACDTLGDRTDKLIF
TRDD3	TRDV3	TRDJ3	hyperexpanded	TGTGCCTTCCCTCGTACCTTCCCGACTGGGGGATACTTCTCCTGGGACACCCGACAGATGTTTTTC	CAFPRTFPTGGYFSWDTRQMFF
TRDD3	TRDV2	TRDJ1	few	TGTGCCTGTGACACTATGATGGGGGATACGCAATACACCGATAAACTCATCTTT	CACDTMMGDTQYTDKLIF
TRDD3	TRDV2	TRDJ1	few	TGTGCCTGTGACACCGTCGGGGGGATAGGACCCGATAAACTCATCTTT	CACDTVGGIGPDKLIF
.	TRDV1	TRDJ1	few	TGTGCTCTTGGGGAACTTCCTTCCTATATCAAATCCCTACTGGGGGACCACACCGATAAACTCATCTTT	CALGELPSYIKSLLGDHTDKLIF
TRDD3	TRDV2	TRDJ3	medium-sized	TGTGCCTGTGACGTTCTGGGGGATAGTCGTGGCTCCTGGGACACCCGACAGATGTTTTTC	CACDVLGDSRGSWDTRQMFF
.	TRDV2	TRDJ1	.	TGTGCCTGTGACACCGTAGGAGGGGGTCCGTACACCGATAAACTCATCTTT	CACDTVGGGPYTDKLIF
.	TRDV2	TRDJ1	.	TGTGCCTGTTACTTTTCCCTCCCCTACACCGATAAACTCATCTTT	CACYFSLPYTDKLIF
TRDD3	TRDV2	TRDJ1	few	TGTGCCTGTGACACCGTACTGGGGGATACGGTACTCATCTTT	CACDTVLGDTVLIF
.	TRDV2	TRDJ1	few	TGTGCCTGTGACACCGTCCGGGATAAGAGGATGTACACCGATAAACTCATCTTT	CACDTVRDKRMYTDKLIF
TRDD2	TRDV2	TRDJ1	.	TGTGCCTGTGACACCCACCTTCCTACAATCCATGGGGACTACGATAAACTCATCTTT	CACDTHLPTIHGDYDKLIF
.	TRDV2	TRDJ1	few	TGTGCCTGTGACACCGTCGGAGCTAACACCGATAAACTCATTTTT	CACDTVGANTDKLIF
TRDD3	TRDV2	TRDJ1	.	TGTGCCTGTGACACTGTACTCGGGGGATACGGGTCCACCGATAAACTCATCTTT	CACDTVLGGYGSTDKLIF
.	TRDV2	TRDJ1	.	TGTGCCTGTGACACAATAGGGGCCGATAAACTCATCTTT	CACDTIGADKLIF
.	TRDV2	TRDJ1	hyperexpanded	TGTGCCTGTGACACCGTCGGGGCTAACACCGATAAACTCATCTTT	CACDTVGANTDKLIF
TRDD3	TRDV2	TRDJ1	few	TGTGCCTGTGATCCCCTGGGGGGGACCGAGTACACCGATAAACTCATCTTT	CACDPLGGTEYTDKLIF